The rows below give T cell receptor beta chains drawn from one sample of a study of T cells after yellow fever vaccination. Using its own MiXCR run on the 5' RACE reads, TCRdb lists one record per CDR3 protein. The sample carries some 670,000 distinct CDR3 sequences, 10% to 15% recorded once. This material consisted of PBMCs, taken on the day of the yellow fever booster vaccination. These receptors all come from a man aged 30 to 39 who received the YFV17D yellow fever vaccine. CDR3s include the opening cysteine and the closing phenylalanine or tryptophan. Fields, in order: V gene, D gene, clone size, J gene, CDR3 protein, CDR3 DNA. A D gene is named only where the DNA matches it firmly. Only some rows state a clone size, as once, few, many or a class for expanded clones.

TRBV20-1	TRBD2	few	TRBJ2-3	CSAGLAGGGTDTQYF	TGCAGTGCTGGGCTAGCGGGGGGGGGCACAGATACGCAGTATTTT
TRBV23-1	.	.	TRBJ2-5	CASSQSYETQYF	TGCGCCAGCAGTCAATCTTATGAGACCCAGTACTTC
TRBV27	TRBD2	.	TRBJ2-7	CASSLSGLAGGYEQYF	TGTGCCAGCAGTTTATCGGGACTAGCGGGAGGCTACGAGCAGTACTTC
TRBV5-1	.	few	TRBJ2-5	CASSLAQGIQETQYF	TGCGCCAGCAGCTTGGCCCAGGGAATACAAGAGACCCAGTACTTC
TRBV7-6	TRBD1	.	TRBJ2-1	CASSVTGETYNEQFF	TGTGCCAGCTCCGTTACAGGGGAAACCTACAATGAGCAGTTCTTC
TRBV28	.	.	TRBJ2-3	CASSLARDGTDTQYF	TGTGCCAGCAGTCTCGCGAGAGACGGCACAGATACGCAGTATTTT
TRBV9	TRBD1	.	TRBJ2-2	CASSLRTGERGNTGELFF	TGTGCCAGCAGCCTACGGACAGGGGAAAGAGGAAACACCGGGGAGCTGTTTTTT
TRBV7-6	TRBD2	few	TRBJ2-7	CASSAGAGVPSYEQYF	TGTGCCAGCAGCGCGGGTGCGGGAGTCCCCTCCTACGAGCAGTACTTC
TRBV10-2	TRBD1	.	TRBJ2-5	CASARGRRGQETQYF	TGCGCCAGCGCCAGGGGGCGACGGGGACAAGAGACCCAGTACTTC
TRBV6-4	.	few	TRBJ2-5	CASKTAETQYF	TGTGCCAGCAAAACAGCGGAGACCCAGTACTTC
TRBV6-2/TRBV6-3	TRBD2	.	TRBJ2-2	CASRTSGSSGELFF	TGTGCCAGCCGCACTAGCGGGTCTTCCGGGGAGCTGTTTTTT
TRBV6-5	TRBD1	few	TRBJ2-1	CASSYSPGQGGSGPNEQFF	TGTGCCAGCAGTTACTCTCCGGGACAGGGAGGGAGCGGGCCTAATGAGCAGTTCTTC
TRBV5-1	.	.	TRBJ2-5	CASSPRGSGKETQYF	TGCGCCAGCAGCCCCCGGGGTAGCGGCAAAGAGACCCAGTACTTC
TRBV12-3/TRBV12-4	.	many	TRBJ1-1	CASSPGQLNTEAFF	TGTGCCAGCAGCCCAGGACAGCTAAACACTGAAGCTTTCTTT
TRBV3-1	TRBD1	few	TRBJ2-1	CASSQWDRENEQFF	TGTGCCAGCAGCCAATGGGACAGGGAAAATGAGCAGTTCTTC
TRBV12-3/TRBV12-4	.	.	TRBJ1-4	CASSSARTDNEKLFF	TGTGCCAGCAGTTCAGCCAGGACGGATAATGAAAAACTGTTTTTT
TRBV29-1	TRBD1	few	TRBJ2-3	CSVWTGGGDTQYF	TGCAGCGTTTGGACAGGGGGCGGAGATACGCAGTATTTT
TRBV6-2/TRBV6-3	TRBD2	.	TRBJ2-1	CASSAGTSGSRVNEQFF	TGTGCCAGCAGTGCCGGGACTAGCGGGAGTCGAGTGAATGAGCAGTTCTTC
TRBV20-1	TRBD2	many	TRBJ2-5	CSANRDLAGAVETQYF	TGCAGTGCTAACCGGGATCTAGCGGGAGCGGTAGAGACCCAGTACTTC
TRBV13	.	few	TRBJ2-7	CASSHEKTQGLDYEQYF	TGTGCCAGCAGCCACGAAAAAACACAGGGACTTGATTACGAGCAGTACTTC
TRBV29-1	TRBD2	.	TRBJ2-7	CSVEDGEGVGEQYF	TGCAGCGTTGAAGATGGGGAGGGCGTTGGCGAGCAGTACTTC
TRBV7-8	.	few	TRBJ1-5	CASSFTGTVYQPQHF	TGTGCCAGCAGCTTTACCGGGACCGTGTATCAGCCCCAGCATTTT
TRBV28	TRBD2	.	TRBJ2-3	CASSTHRLAGWADTQYF	TGTGCCAGCAGTACCCACCGTCTAGCGGGATGGGCAGATACGCAGTATTTT
TRBV6-1	.	.	TRBJ1-5	CASRTGREAPQHF	TGTGCCAGCAGAACAGGGAGGGAGGCTCCCCAGCATTTT
TRBV15	TRBD1	.	TRBJ1-2	CATSRTGQGNYGYTF	TGTGCCACCAGCAGAACCGGACAGGGCAACTATGGCTACACCTTC
TRBV7-9	.	few	TRBJ2-2	CASSSQRRVNTGELFF	TGTGCCAGCAGCTCGCAAAGACGAGTGAACACCGGGGAGCTGTTTTTT
TRBV7-9	.	few	TRBJ2-1	CASSLYDGYNEQFF	TGTGCCAGCAGCCTCTATGACGGTTACAATGAGCAGTTCTTC
TRBV19	.	.	TRBJ2-1	CASNPGQPYNEQFF	TGTGCCAGTAACCCTGGACAGCCTTACAATGAGCAGTTCTTC
TRBV5-1	TRBD2	few	TRBJ2-3	CASSIGTSGTDTQYF	TGCGCCAGCAGCATTGGGACTAGCGGCACAGATACGCAGTATTTT
TRBV7-9	.	few	TRBJ2-5	CASSHHRDETQYF	TGTGCCAGCAGCCACCACAGGGACGAGACCCAGTACTTC
TRBV19	TRBD1	few	TRBJ2-5	CASSSLDRAAADGETQYF	TGTGCCAGTAGTAGCCTAGACAGGGCGGCGGCCGATGGAGAGACCCAGTACTTC
TRBV5-1	.	.	TRBJ2-5	CASSFQEETQYF	TGCGCCAGCAGTTTCCAAGAAGAGACCCAGTACTTC
TRBV6-5	TRBD2	few	TRBJ2-3	CASSYGLGTDTQYF	TGTGCCAGCAGTTACGGACTAGGCACAGATACGCAGTATTTT
TRBV19	TRBD1	few	TRBJ2-7	CASRGQTWEQYF	TGTGCCAGTAGGGGACAGACCTGGGAGCAGTACTTC
TRBV5-6	TRBD2	few	TRBJ2-3	CASSLGRTSGRNTQYF	TGTGCCAGCAGCCTCGGACGGACTAGCGGGAGGAATACGCAGTATTTT
TRBV12-5	.	few	TRBJ2-1	CASGLGEGYNEQFF	TGTGCTAGTGGTTTGGGTGAGGGCTACAATGAGCAGTTCTTC
TRBV11-2	TRBD2	.	TRBJ2-4	CASSSTSGRAMWAKNIQYF	TGTGCCAGCAGCTCCACTAGCGGGAGGGCCATGTGGGCCAAAAACATTCAGTACTTC
TRBV12-3/TRBV12-4	TRBD2	few	TRBJ2-3	CASTPRGAGTADTQYF	TGTGCCAGCACCCCACGGGGAGCGGGGACTGCAGATACGCAGTATTTT
TRBV4-2	TRBD2	few	TRBJ2-4	CASSPHDAGGTKNIQYF	TGTGCCAGCAGCCCCCACGACGCGGGGGGGACGAAAAACATTCAGTACTTC
TRBV28	.	.	TRBJ2-1	CASSFLGSKHGEQFF	TGTGCCAGCAGTTTCTTGGGGTCCAAACACGGTGAGCAGTTCTTC
TRBV29-1	.	many	TRBJ2-7	CSVEGSRGGTYEQYF	TGCAGCGTTGAAGGGTCGAGAGGGGGAACCTACGAGCAGTACTTC
TRBV20-1	.	.	TRBJ2-1	CSARAQRVRGRQFF	TGCAGTGCTAGAGCCCAGCGAGTGAGGGGTCGGCAGTTCTTC
TRBV7-2	.	.	TRBJ2-4	CASSLWGGGSSQNIQYF	TGTGCCAGCAGCTTATGGGGGGGCGGCTCTAGCCAAAACATTCAGTACTTC
TRBV4-3	.	.	TRBJ2-2	CASSQLGAGIGELFF	TGCGCCAGCAGCCAATTGGGGGCTGGTATCGGGGAGCTGTTTTTT
TRBV4-2	.	few	TRBJ1-5	CASSPGTSVEPQHF	TGTGCCAGCAGCCCCGGGACTTCGGTAGAGCCCCAGCATTTT
TRBV28	TRBD2	few	TRBJ2-1	CAIRTSVSVEQFF	TGTGCCATAAGGACTAGCGTGTCTGTTGAGCAGTTCTTC